This T cell receptor beta chain was identified during a study of blood T cell repertoires in COVID-19. On the study more broadly: Spain, Italy and the United States supplied samples that represented acute and convalescent COVID-19. PBMCs, B-cell-depleted T cells, or T cells were the source of the cDNA or gDNA that made up the material.

The data were produced by immunoSEQ multiplex PCR, yet TCRdb's version contains in-frame clones alone and is incomplete. The sample has approximately 300,000 clones, 90% seen once; the top ten hold roughly 3.9%. The germline CDR1 and CDR2 sequences are SGHRS and YFSETQ. Trimming took 3 bases from V and 7 from J; bases not matched to a gene: 12. The CDR3 runs to 15 residues. All enrollees were roughly 18 to 100 years old and from roughly 26 US areas. Up to 2 weeks before entering the study, exposed participants had met a COVID-19 case. This chain links TRBV5-1 with TRBJ1-2; TRBD1 aligns across 7 bases. This clonotype originated in a woman in her thirties who had been exposed to COVID-19. Sequenced input: PBMCs or T cells enriched from blood (not recorded which). The CDR3: CASSWTAGGKSGYTF. The CDR3 DNA follows: TGCGCCAGCAGCTGGACAGCAGGGGGAAAGTCTGGCTACACCTTC.